These T cell receptor beta chains were read from a single sample in a study of blood T cell repertoires in COVID-19. The assay was immunoSEQ multiplex PCR, and TCRdb's table has in-frame clones only and misses some. Found here are approximately 99,000 clones, 88% of them singletons; the top ten hold over 2%. What was sequenced was peripheral blood. The receptors come from a human donor in a cohort sampled during active COVID-19. The CDR3 runs from the conserved cysteine through the conserved F or W. Each record gives: clone size, V gene, D gene, J gene, CDR3 protein, CDR3 DNA. A D gene is named only where the DNA matches it firmly. Clone size appears in some rows only: once, few, many, or a class for an expanded clone.

>-|TRBV7-3|-|TRBJ2-5
CASSLRPRDTPETQYF
TGTGCCAGCAGCTTACGCCCCCGGGACACTCCAGAGACCCAGTACTTC
>-|TRBV2|-|TRBJ1-2
CASSPSTSPGGYTF
TGTGCCAGCAGTCCCTCCACCAGTCCCGGGGGCTACACCTTC
>once|TRBV10-3|TRBD2|TRBJ2-3
CAIRLTSGRLDTQYF
TGTGCCATCAGGCTGACTAGCGGGAGGCTTGATACGCAGTATTTT
>-|TRBV6-4|-|TRBJ1-5
CASSEKGGNQPQHF
TGTGCCAGCAGTGAGAAGGGGGGGAATCAGCCCCAGCATTTT
>-|TRBV28|-|TRBJ1-5
CASSYGQLNQPQHF
TGTGCCAGCAGCTACGGACAGCTAAATCAGCCCCAGCATTTT
>-|TRBV19|TRBD1|TRBJ1-1
CASRTQTGEDAEAFF
TGTGCCAGTAGGACCCAGACAGGGGAGGACGCTGAAGCTTTCTTT
>-|TRBV5-8|-|TRBJ2-7
CASSLSQVSYEQYF
TGTGCCAGCAGCTTGTCACAGGTGTCCTACGAGCAGTACTTC
>-|TRBV10-3|TRBD2|TRBJ2-5
CAISGSRTSADQETQYF
TGTGCCATCAGTGGAAGTCGGACTAGCGCCGACCAAGAGACCCAGTACTTC
>-|TRBV2|-|TRBJ2-7
CASSDIGSSYEQYF
TGTGCCAGCAGTGATATCGGTAGCTCCTACGAGCAGTACTTC
>-|TRBV19|-|TRBJ1-5
CASTPYLESRNQPQHF
TGTGCCAGTACCCCCTACCTGGAGTCGCGGAATCAGCCCCAGCATTTT
>-|TRBV10-2|-|TRBJ2-4
CASSDRGLAKNIQYF
TGCGCCAGCAGTGATAGGGGACTAGCCAAAAACATTCAGTACTTC
>-|TRBV6-5|TRBD1|TRBJ2-5
CASSLRDRETQYF
TGTGCCAGCAGTCTCCGGGACAGGGAGACCCAGTACTTC
>-|TRBV20-1|-|TRBJ1-6
CSASGESSPLHF
TGCAGTGCTAGTGGAGAAAGTTCACCCCTCCACTTT
>-|TRBV5-4|TRBD2|TRBJ2-1
CASSRTSGGHEQFF
TGTGCCAGCAGCCGGACTAGCGGAGGCCATGAGCAGTTCTTC
>-|TRBV29-1|TRBD1|TRBJ1-5
CSAMTGTGNQPQHF
TGCAGCGCTATGACAGGGACTGGGAATCAGCCCCAGCATTTT
>-|TRBV18|-|TRBJ2-1
CASSSRRAPPGAGEQFF
TGTGCCAGCTCATCCCGGAGAGCACCCCCAGGGGCCGGCGAGCAGTTCTTC
>-|TRBV11-2|TRBD1|TRBJ1-4
CASTDRVTNEKLFF
TGTGCCAGCACCGACAGGGTAACTAATGAAAAACTGTTTTTT